This T cell receptor beta chain was documented in a study of T cells in Graves' hyperthyroidism and ophthalmopathy. This clonotype was counted between two and nine times. Its antigen remains unknown. The study, taken as a whole, reports: Blood also showed most of the thyroid clonotypes that were expanded above 0.001.

RNA transcripts gave rise to amplified TCR beta CDR3 regions. Primed by the HTBI set, a first-round RT-PCR was run on the TCR CDR3. TCRdb independently ran MiXCR on the multiplex PCR reads; one entry per CDR3 protein. The table lists over 700,000 distinct CDR3 sequences, around 39% of them singletons. This CDR3 is 18 amino acids long. The J segment lost 1 base and the V segment lost 0 bases, leaving 6 bases of the junction unmatched. Per the germline V gene, CDR1 is LNHNV and CDR2 is YYDKDF (reference sequence). Used for diagnoses were clinical symptoms, serum thyroxine and TRAb, thyroid ultrasound and orbital computed tomography. The authors took PBMCs from 10 ml fresh peripheral blood.

Sequenced: blood. The source is a man between 18 and 35 years old with Graves' hyperthyroidism. The chain recombines TRBV15 with TRBJ2-2, with 9 bases matching TRBD2. CDR3: CATSRDRQRGVNTGELFF. The CDR3 nucleotides read TGTGCCACCAGCAGAGATCGGCAGCGGGGGGTGAACACCGGGGAGCTGTTTTTT. Based on the CDR3 plus reference TRBV15 and TRBJ2-2, the full variable domain is DAMVIQNPRYQVTQFGKPVTLSCSQTLNHNVMYWYQQKSSQAPKLLFHYYDKDFNNEADTPDNFQSRRPNTSFCFLDIRSPGLGDTAMYLCATSRDRQRGVNTGELFFGEGSRLTVL.